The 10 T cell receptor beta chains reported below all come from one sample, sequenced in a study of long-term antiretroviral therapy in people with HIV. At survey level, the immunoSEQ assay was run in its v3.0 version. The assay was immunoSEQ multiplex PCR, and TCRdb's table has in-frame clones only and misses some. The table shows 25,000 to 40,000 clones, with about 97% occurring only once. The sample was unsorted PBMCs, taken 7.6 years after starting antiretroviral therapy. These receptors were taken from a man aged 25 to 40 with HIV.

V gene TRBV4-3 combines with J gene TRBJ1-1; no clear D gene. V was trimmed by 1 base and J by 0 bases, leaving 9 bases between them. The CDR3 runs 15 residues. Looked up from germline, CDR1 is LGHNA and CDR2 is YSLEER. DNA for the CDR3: TGCGCCAGCAGCCAAGGACGGGAGATGAACACTGAAGCTTTCTTT. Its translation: CASSQGREMNTEAFF.

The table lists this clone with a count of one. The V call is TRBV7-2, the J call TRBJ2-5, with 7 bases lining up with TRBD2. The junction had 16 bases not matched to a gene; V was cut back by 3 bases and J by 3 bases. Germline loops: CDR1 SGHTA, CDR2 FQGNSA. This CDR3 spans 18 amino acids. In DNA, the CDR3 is TGTGCCAGCAGCTTTACCGGGTCGGGGGGTGGCACCGAAGAGACCCAGTACTTC. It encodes CASSFTGSGGGTEETQYF.

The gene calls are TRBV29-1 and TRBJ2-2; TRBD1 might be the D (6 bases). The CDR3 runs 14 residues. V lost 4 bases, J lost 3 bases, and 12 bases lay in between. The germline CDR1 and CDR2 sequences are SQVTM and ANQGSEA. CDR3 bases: TGCAGCGTTGCAGGGGCGGCTTACACCGGGGAGCTGTTTTTT. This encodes CSVAGAAYTGELFF.

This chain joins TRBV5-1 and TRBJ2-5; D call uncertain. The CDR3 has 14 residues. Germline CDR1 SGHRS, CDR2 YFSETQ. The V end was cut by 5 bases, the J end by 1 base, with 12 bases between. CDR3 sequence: CASSPDGVQETQYF. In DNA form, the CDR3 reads TGCGCCAGCAGTCCTGACGGAGTCCAAGAGACCCAGTACTTC.

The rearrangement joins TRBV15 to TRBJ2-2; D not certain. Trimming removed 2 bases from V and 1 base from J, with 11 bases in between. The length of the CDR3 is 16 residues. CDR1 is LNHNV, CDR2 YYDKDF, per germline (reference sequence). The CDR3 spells CATSRNHKRNTGELFF. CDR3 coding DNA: TGTGCCACCAGCAGAAATCACAAACGGAACACCGGGGAGCTGTTTTTT.

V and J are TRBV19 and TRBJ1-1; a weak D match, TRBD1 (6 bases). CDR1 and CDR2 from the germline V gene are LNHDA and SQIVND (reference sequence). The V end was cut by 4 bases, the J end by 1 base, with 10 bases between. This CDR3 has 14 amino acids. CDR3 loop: CASSTLTGNTEAFF. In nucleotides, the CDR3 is TGTGCCAGTAGTACCTTGACAGGGAACACTGAAGCTTTCTTT.

The CDR3 DNA reads as TGTGCCAGCAGCTTGGAGGGGCGAACTGAAGCTTTCTTT. Protein: CASSLEGRTEAFF. The rearrangement joins TRBV7-9 to TRBJ1-1, with a tentative D call TRBD1 (5 bases). The germline V and J ends were trimmed by 3 bases and 5 bases, with 10 bases remaining between them. Germline CDR1 and CDR2: SEHNR and FQNEAQ (reference sequence). The CDR3 is made up of 13 amino acids.

This chain's CDR3 is CASSPTGTGVWEQYF. The CDR3 nucleotides are TGTGCCAGCAGCCCCACCGGGACAGGAGTCTGGGAGCAGTACTTC. The chain couples TRBV11-2 to TRBJ2-7, with TRBD1 identical over 8 bases. The CDR3 consists of 15 residues. V shed 5 bases and J 7 bases; nucleotides not matched to a gene: 13. Germline V gene sequence: CDR1 SGHAT, CDR2 FQNNGV.

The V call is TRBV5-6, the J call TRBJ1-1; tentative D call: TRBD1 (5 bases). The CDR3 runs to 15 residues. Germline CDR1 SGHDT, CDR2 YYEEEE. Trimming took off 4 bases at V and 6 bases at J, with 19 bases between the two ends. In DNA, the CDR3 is TGTGCCAGCAGCCCAGCGAATTGGGGAGGGGCTGAAGCTTTCTTT. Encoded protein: CASSPANWGGAEAFF.

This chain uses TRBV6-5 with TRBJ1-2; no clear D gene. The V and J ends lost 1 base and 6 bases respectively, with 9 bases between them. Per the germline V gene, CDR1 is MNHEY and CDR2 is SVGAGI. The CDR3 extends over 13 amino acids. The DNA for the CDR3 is TGTGCCAGCAGTTACTTAGGCAAGGATGGCTACACCTTC. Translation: CASSYLGKDGYTF.